This T cell receptor beta chain was profiled in a study of CD8 T cells in ankylosing spondylitis. Study-wide results and limits: Disease-linked clones proved CD8+ and comparatively uncommon in peripheral blood. Ankylosing spondylitis blood appeared to be characterized by a TCR beta motif of under ten highly homologous variants. Disease-linked clones reportedly showed significant enrichment in matched ankylosing spondylitis synovial fluid.

This clonotype was seen more than once but under ten times. Its antigen is currently unknown. Via MiXCR, TCRdb re-called the 5' RACE reads, giving one row per CDR3 protein. The sample yields some 450,000 distinct CDR3 sequences, over 15% seen once. This CDR3 contains 15 residues. In germline, CDR1 is SGHVS, CDR2 FQNEAQ. Losses at the gene ends were 4 bases for V and 2 bases for J; bases not matched to a gene: 5. The chain links TRBV7-8 to TRBJ2-7; 10 positions match TRBD1. The sequencing sample was made of blood, either unsorted or a sorted T cell fraction (not recorded which). The origin of this receptor is a male donor with ankylosing spondylitis. The CDR3 loop is CASSSVGTGAYEQYF. The DNA for the CDR3 is TGTGCCAGCAGCTCCGTTGGGACAGGGGCCTACGAGCAGTACTTC.